The 10 T cell receptor beta chains below come from one sample, sequenced in a study of T cell responses to AZD1222 COVID-19 vaccine listed by TCRdb under 2021. Libraries were made using the immunoSEQ multiplex PCR assay. Not all clones reach the TCRdb copy of this immuneACCESS table, which keeps in-frame sequences only. Checked studies attribute under half of the gap to unresolved V genes and leave the rest unexplained. The sample table holds roughly 110,000 clones, of which around 90% were seen once. Together, the top ten hold roughly 7% of the sample. The time point label, read with the paper, signifies: baseline before first vaccination. Here the sequenced sample was peripheral blood, taken on day 0 of AZD1222 vaccination. These receptors were obtained from an adult in good health.

Worth noting for this clone: Other DNA sequences of this sample code for an identical CDR3. V gene TRBV28 combines with J gene TRBJ1-1; TRBD1 matches at 8 bases. Losses at the gene ends were 4 bases for V and 3 bases for J; bases not matched to a gene: 4. The CDR3 consists of 14 residues. Looked up from germline, CDR1 is MDHEN and CDR2 is SYDVKM. The CDR3 nucleotides read TGTGCCAGCAGTTCTGGACAGGGCGACACTGAAGCTTTCTTT. Translated, it gives CASSSGQGDTEAFF.

V gene TRBV30 combines with J gene TRBJ2-3, with 8 bases fitting TRBD2. Germline V gene lookup returns CDR1 GTSNPN and CDR2 SVGIG (reference sequence). The CDR3 consists of 18 residues. Germline trimming cut 0 bases from V and 0 bases from J; bases unmatched to any gene: 11. CDR3 loop: CAWSVWGGSGESTDTQYF. The CDR3 DNA follows: TGTGCCTGGAGTGTATGGGGCGGTAGCGGGGAGAGCACAGATACGCAGTATTTT. The complete variable domain, with remaining parts taken from reference TRBV30 and TRBJ2-3, reads SQTIHQWPATLVQPVGSPLSLECTVEGTSNPNLYWYRQAAGRGLQLLFYSVGIGQISSEVPQNLSASRPQDRQFILSSKKLLLSDSGFYLCAWSVWGGSGESTDTQYFGPGTRLTVL.

The J gene is TRBJ1-2, the V gene TRBV10-1; no clear D. Deletions cut 11 bases from V and 8 bases from J, with 15 bases between. Germline-derived CDR1 and CDR2 are WNHNN and SYGVQD (reference sequence). The CDR3 sequence is 11 residues long. The CDR3: CAGPIDWGYTF. In DNA, the CDR3 is TGCGCCGGGCCGATCGACTGGGGCTACACCTTC.

This sequence joins TRBV15 and TRBJ2-7; no definite D call. The CDR3 runs 16 residues. Germline CDR1 is LNHNV and CDR2 is YYDKDF (reference sequence). Between the trimmed V and J ends, which lost 0 bases and 2 bases, there was a span of 14 bases. As DNA, the CDR3 is TGTGCCACCAGCAGAGATTCCGGCTCCGCGGCCTACGAGCAGTACTTC. Translation: CATSRDSGSAAYEQYF.

The chain links TRBV27 to TRBJ2-1; 10 nucleotides align to TRBD2. V trimming: 6 bases; J trimming: 3 bases; junction bases outside the gene matches: 5. CDR1 and CDR2 (germline): MNHEY, SMNVEV (reference sequence). This CDR3 is built from 15 residues. The CDR3 bases are TGTGCCAGCAGGGACGGACTAGCGGACTACAATGAGCAGTTCTTC. It yields the protein CASRDGLADYNEQFF.

The chain couples TRBV6-2 or TRBV6-3 to TRBJ2-1; 7 positions agree with TRBD1. Trimming cost V 5 bases and J 7 bases; bases outside gene matches: 11. CDR1 MNHEY and CDR2 SVGEGT come from the germline V gene. This CDR3 contains 15 residues. The CDR3 nucleotides are TGTGCCAGCAGTGCAGCAGGGGGACCCCCAAATGAGCAGTTCTTC. Translating gives CASSAAGGPPNEQFF.

The V call is TRBV4-2, the J call TRBJ2-3; D may correspond to TRBD1 or TRBD2 (5 bases each). Germline-derived CDR1 and CDR2 are LGHNA and YNFKEQ. CDR3 size: 17 residues. With 1 base removed from V and 5 bases from J, the gap between germline ends came to 19 bases. In DNA form, the CDR3 reads TGTGCCAGCAGCCAAGTTTTACGAGGGGCGCGATTAGATACGCAGTATTTT. This encodes CASSQVLRGARLDTQYF.

The chain is built from TRBV5-1 and TRBJ2-7; D may match TRBD1 or TRBD2 (6 bases each). The V and J ends lost 4 bases and 0 bases respectively, with 14 bases between them. Germline V gene lookup returns CDR1 SGHRS and CDR2 YFSETQ. The CDR3 sequence is 15 residues long. CDR3 protein: CASSKGGEASYEQYF. CDR3 coding DNA: TGCGCCAGCAGCAAGGGGGGCGAGGCCTCCTACGAGCAGTACTTC. The variable domain in full, completed from reference TRBV5-1 and TRBJ2-7, reads KAGVTQTPRYLIKTRGQQVTLSCSPISGHRSVSWYQQTPGQGLQFLFEYFSETQRNKGNFPGRFSGRQFSNSRSEMNVSTLELGDSALYLCASSKGGEASYEQYFGPGTRLTVT.

As for this clone: The junction shows a germline mismatch at one end, possibly a read error. V gene TRBV3-1 (or the pseudogene TRBV3-2) combines with J gene TRBJ1-1; TRBD1 matches at 8 bases. Germline assignment: CDR1 LGHDT and CDR2 YNNKEL (reference sequence). The CDR3 covers 14 residues. As DNA, the CDR3 is TGTGCCAGCAGCTCGAGGGGGCAGGGGGCTGACGCTTTCTTT. It yields the protein CASSSRGQGADAFF.

This chain links TRBV19 with TRBJ2-3; 9 nucleotides match TRBD1. V lost 5 bases to trimming and J lost 4 bases; unmatched junction nucleotides: 19. Per germline, CDR1 LNHDA and CDR2 SQIVND (reference sequence). The length of the CDR3 is 19 residues. The CDR3 sequence is CASSQSRRTGARRADTQYF. CDR3 DNA sequence: TGTGCCAGTAGTCAAAGCAGGCGGACAGGGGCACGAAGGGCAGATACGCAGTATTTT.